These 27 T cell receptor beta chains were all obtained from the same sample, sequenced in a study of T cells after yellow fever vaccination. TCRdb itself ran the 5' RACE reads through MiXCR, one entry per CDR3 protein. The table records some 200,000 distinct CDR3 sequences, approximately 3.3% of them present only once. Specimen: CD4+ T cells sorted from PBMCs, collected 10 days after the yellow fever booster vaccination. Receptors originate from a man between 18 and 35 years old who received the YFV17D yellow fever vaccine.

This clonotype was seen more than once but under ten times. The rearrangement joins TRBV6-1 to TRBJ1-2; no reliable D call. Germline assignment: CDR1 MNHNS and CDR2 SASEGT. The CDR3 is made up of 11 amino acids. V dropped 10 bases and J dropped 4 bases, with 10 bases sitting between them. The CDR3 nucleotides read TGTGCCACCCGGACTATCTATGGCTACACCTTC. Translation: CATRTIYGYTF.

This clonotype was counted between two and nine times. This CDR3 is CSARNASGKQYNEQFF. The CDR3 DNA is TGCAGTGCTAGGAACGCTAGCGGGAAGCAATACAATGAGCAGTTCTTC. The genes are TRBV20-1 and TRBJ2-1, with 9 bases lining up with TRBD2. The CDR3 has 16 residues. J gave up 4 bases and V 3 bases, and 10 bases lay outside the gene matches. From germline, CDR1 is DFQATT and CDR2 SNEGSKA (reference sequence).

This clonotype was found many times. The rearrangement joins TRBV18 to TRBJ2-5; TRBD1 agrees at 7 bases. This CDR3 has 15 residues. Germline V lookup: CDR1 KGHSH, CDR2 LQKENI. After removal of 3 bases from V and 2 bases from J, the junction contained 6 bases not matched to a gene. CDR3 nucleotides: TGTGCCAGCTCACCTTTCCGGACAGGTCAAGAGACCCAGTACTTC. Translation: CASSPFRTGQETQYF. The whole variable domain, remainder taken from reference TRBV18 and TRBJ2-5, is NAGVMQNPRHLVRRRGQEARLRCSPMKGHSHVYWYRQLPEEGLKFMVYLQKENIIDESGMPKERFSAEFPKEGPSILRIQQVVRGDSAAYFCASSPFRTGQETQYFGPGTRLLVL.

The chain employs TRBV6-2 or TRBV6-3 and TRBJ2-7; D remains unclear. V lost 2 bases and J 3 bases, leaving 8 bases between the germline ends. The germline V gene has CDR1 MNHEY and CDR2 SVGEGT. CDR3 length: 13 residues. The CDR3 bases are TGTGCCAGCAGTTACGGTGGGTACTACGAGCAGTACGTC. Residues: CASSYGGYYEQYV.

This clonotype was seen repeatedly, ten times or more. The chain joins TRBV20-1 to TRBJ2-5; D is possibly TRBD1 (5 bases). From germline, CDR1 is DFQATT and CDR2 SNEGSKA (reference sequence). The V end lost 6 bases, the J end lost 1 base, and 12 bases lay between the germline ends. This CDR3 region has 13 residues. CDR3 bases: TGCAGTGCAAGAAAACAGGCCCAAGAGACCCAGTACTTC. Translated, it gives CSARKQAQETQYF.

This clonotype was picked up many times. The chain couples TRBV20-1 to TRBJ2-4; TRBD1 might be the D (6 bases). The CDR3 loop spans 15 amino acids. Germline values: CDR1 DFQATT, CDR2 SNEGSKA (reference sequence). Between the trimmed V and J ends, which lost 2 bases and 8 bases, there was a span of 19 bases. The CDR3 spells CSARSDTGFSDIQYF. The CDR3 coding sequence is TGCAGTGCTAGATCCGATACAGGGTTCAGTGACATTCAGTACTTC.

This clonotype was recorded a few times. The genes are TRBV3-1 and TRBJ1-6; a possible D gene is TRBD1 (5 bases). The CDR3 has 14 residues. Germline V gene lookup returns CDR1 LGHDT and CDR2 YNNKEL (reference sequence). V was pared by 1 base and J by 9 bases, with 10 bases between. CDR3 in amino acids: CASSQGDGASPLHF. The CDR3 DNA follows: TGTGCCAGCAGCCAAGGGGACGGCGCTTCACCCCTCCACTTT.

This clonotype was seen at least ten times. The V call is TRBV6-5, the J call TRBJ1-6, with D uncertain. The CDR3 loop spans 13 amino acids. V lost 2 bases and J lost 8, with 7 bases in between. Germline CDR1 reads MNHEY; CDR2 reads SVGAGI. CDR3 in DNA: TGTGCCAGCAGTTACGAAGGGTATTCACCCCTCCACTTT. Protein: CASSYEGYSPLHF.

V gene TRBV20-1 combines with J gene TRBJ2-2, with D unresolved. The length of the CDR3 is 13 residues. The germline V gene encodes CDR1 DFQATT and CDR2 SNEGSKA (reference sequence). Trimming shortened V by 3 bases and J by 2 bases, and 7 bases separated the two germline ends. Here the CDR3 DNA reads TGCAGTGCTAGTGCCCGTAACACCGGGGAGCTGTTTTTT. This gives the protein CSASARNTGELFF.

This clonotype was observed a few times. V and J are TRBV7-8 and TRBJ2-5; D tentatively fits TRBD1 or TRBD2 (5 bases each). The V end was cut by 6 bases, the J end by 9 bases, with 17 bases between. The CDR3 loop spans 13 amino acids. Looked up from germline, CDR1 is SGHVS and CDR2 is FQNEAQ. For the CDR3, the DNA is TGTGCCAGCAGTTCTCGGGACCCGCGCCCCCAGTACTTC. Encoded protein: CASSSRDPRPQYF.

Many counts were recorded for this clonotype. The CDR3 DNA is TGCAGTGGACGGGCAGCAGGACTAGCGGGTACCGGGGAGCTGTTTTTT. This gives the protein CSGRAAGLAGTGELFF. The chain carries TRBV20-1 and TRBJ2-2; the match to TRBD2 covers 11 bases. Germline V gives CDR1 DFQATT, CDR2 SNEGSKA (reference sequence). CDR3 length: 16 residues. The V gene end was trimmed by 7 bases and the J gene end by 5 bases; junction bases not matched to a gene: 12.

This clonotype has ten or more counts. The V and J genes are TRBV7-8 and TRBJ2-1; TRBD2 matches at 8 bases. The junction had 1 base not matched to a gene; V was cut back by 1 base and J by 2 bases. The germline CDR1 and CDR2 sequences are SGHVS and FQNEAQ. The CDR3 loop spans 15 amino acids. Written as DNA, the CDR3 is TGTGCCAGCAGCTTAGGCGGGGGGACCTACAATGAGCAGTTCTTC. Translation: CASSLGGGTYNEQFF. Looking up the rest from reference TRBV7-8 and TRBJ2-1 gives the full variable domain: GAGVSQSPRYKVAKRGQDVALRCDPISGHVSLFWYQQALGQGPEFLTYFQNEAQLDKSGLPSDRFFAERPEGSVSTLKIQRTQQEDSAVYLCASSLGGGTYNEQFFGPGTRLTVL.

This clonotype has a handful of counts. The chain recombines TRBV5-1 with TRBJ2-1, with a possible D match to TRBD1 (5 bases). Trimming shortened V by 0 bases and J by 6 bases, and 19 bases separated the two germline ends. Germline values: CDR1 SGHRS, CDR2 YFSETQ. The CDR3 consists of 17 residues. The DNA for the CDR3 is TGCGCCAGCAGCTTGGCCGGGTCCTCCTTTGGGGCCAATGAGCAGTTCTTC. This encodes CASSLAGSSFGANEQFF.

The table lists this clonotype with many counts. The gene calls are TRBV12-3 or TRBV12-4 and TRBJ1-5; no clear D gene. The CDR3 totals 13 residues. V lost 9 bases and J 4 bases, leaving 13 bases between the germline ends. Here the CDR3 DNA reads TGTGCCAGTAGTAGTGAGAGGAATCAGCCCCAGCATTTT. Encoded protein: CASSSERNQPQHF.

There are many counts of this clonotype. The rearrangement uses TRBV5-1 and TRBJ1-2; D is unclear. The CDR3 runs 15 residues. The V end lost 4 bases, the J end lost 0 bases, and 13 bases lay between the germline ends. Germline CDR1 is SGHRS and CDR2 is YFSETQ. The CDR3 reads CASSADGFSNYGYTF. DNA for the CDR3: TGCGCCAGCAGCGCGGACGGATTTTCTAACTATGGCTACACCTTC.

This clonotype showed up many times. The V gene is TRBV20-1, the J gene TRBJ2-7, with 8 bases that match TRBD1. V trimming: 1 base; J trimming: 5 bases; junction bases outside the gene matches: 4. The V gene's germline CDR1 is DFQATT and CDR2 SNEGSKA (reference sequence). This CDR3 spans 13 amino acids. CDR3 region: CSARALDRDEQYV. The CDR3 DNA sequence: TGCAGTGCTAGAGCCCTGGACAGGGACGAGCAGTACGTC.

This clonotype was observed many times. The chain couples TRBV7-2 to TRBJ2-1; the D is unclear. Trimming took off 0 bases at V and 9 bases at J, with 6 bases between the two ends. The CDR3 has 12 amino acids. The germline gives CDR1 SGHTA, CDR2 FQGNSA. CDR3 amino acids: CASSLAMTEQFF. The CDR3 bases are TGTGCCAGCAGCTTAGCTATGACTGAGCAGTTCTTC.

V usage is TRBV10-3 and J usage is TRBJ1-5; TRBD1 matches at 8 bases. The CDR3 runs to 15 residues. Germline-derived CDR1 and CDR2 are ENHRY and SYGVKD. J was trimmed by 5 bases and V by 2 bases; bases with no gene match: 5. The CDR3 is CAISEDQGADQPQHF. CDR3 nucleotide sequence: TGTGCCATCAGTGAGGACCAGGGGGCTGATCAGCCCCAGCATTTT.

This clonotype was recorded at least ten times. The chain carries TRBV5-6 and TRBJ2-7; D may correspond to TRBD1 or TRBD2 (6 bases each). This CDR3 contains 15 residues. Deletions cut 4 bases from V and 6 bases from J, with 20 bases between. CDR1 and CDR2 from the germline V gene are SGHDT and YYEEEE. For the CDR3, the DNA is TGTGCCAGCAGCGCTCGGACGGGGGCGCGGGTCGAGCAGTACTTC. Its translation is CASSARTGARVEQYF.

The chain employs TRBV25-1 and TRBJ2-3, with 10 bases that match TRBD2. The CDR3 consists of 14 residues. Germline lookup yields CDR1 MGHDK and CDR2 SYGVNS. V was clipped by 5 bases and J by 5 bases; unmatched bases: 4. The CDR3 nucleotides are TGTGCCAGCAGTCGAGCGGGGGGGCAAGATACGCAGTATTTT. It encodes CASSRAGGQDTQYF.

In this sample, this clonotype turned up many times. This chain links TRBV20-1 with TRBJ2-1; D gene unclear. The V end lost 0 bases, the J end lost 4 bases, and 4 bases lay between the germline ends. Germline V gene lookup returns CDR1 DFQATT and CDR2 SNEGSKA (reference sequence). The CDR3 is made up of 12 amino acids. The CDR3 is CSAREQYNEQFF. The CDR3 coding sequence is TGCAGTGCTAGAGAGCAGTACAATGAGCAGTTCTTC.

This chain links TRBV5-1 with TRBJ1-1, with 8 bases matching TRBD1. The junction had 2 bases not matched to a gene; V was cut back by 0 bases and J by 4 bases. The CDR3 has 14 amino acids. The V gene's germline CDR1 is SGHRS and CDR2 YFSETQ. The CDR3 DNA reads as TGCGCCAGCAGCTTGGTCCAGGGGGCCACTGAAGCTTTCTTT. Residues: CASSLVQGATEAFF.

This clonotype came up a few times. The CDR3 loop reads CASSLFGQGAEEQYF. DNA for the CDR3: TGCGCCAGCAGCTTGTTCGGACAGGGGGCAGAGGAGCAGTACTTC. The rearrangement links TRBV5-1 to TRBJ2-7; 11 nucleotides line up with TRBD1. CDR1 SGHRS and CDR2 YFSETQ come from the germline V gene. V trimming: 1 base; J trimming: 7 bases; junction bases outside the gene matches: 7. The CDR3 is 15 amino acids. Full variable domain (remainder filled in from reference TRBV5-1 and TRBJ2-7): KAGVTQTPRYLIKTRGQQVTLSCSPISGHRSVSWYQQTPGQGLQFLFEYFSETQRNKGNFPGRFSGRQFSNSRSEMNVSTLELGDSALYLCASSLFGQGAEEQYFGPGTRLTVT.

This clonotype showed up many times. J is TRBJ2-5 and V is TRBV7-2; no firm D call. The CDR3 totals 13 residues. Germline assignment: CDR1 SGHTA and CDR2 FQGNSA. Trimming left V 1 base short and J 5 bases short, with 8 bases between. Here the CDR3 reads CASSLGGPETQYF. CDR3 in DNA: TGTGCCAGCAGCTTAGGAGGACCGGAGACCCAGTACTTC.

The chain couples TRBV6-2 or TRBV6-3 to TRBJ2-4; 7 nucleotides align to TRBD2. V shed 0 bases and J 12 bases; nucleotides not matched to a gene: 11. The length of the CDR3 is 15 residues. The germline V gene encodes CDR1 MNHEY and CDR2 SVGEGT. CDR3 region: CASSYSDVREGTQYF. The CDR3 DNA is TGTGCCAGCAGTTACTCCGATGTCAGGGAGGGGACTCAGTACTTC.

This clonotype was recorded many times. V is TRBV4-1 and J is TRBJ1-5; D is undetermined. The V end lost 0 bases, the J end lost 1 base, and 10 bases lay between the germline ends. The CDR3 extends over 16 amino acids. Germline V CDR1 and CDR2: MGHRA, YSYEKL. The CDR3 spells CASSQELSPSNQPQHF. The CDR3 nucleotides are TGCGCCAGCAGCCAAGAACTCAGCCCGAGCAATCAGCCCCAGCATTTT.

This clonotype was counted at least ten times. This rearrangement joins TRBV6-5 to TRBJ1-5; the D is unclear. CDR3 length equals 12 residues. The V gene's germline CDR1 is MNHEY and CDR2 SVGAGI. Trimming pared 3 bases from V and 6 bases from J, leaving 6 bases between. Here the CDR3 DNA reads TGTGCCAGCAGTTATCTAGGTCAGCCCCAGCATTTT. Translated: CASSYLGQPQHF.